A single TCR beta chain is shown here with its context. The antigen is not known. The sample is drawn from a study of cytomegalovirus exposure and HLA in healthy donors. Study-wide findings and caveats: Reported results showed that the classifier diagnosed cytomegalovirus status with high specificity and sensitivity. It was likely that a cluster of highly shared sequence variants was a sequencing artifact.

Germline values: CDR1 SGHVS, CDR2 FQNEAQ. The length of the CDR3 is 15 residues. V lost 5 bases, J lost 12 bases, and 16 bases stayed unmatched. With 60 Vbeta and 13 Jbeta primers, the PCR was carried out. Repertoires were generated with immunoSEQ multiplex PCR, while TCRdb's copy carries only in-frame clones and drops some. Here the sample spans approximately 150,000 clones, roughly 70% being singletons. Regarding donors, all were healthy bone marrow donors. The sample taken for sequencing was PBMCs. This TCR was recovered from a middle-aged woman in good health and CMV-seronegative. The chain has TRBV7-8 and TRBJ2-5, with 9 bases that match TRBD1. The chain's CDR3 is CASSAPPGQGESKYF. DNA for the CDR3: TGTGCCAGCAGCGCCCCCCCGGGACAGGGAGAATCCAAGTACTTC.